This TCR beta chain was captured in a study of blood T cell repertoires in COVID-19. Germline lookup yields CDR1 SQVTM and CDR2 ANQGSEA. Trimming removed 7 bases from V and 0 bases from J; junction bases left unmatched: 2. The CDR3 consists of 12 residues. Per the authors' pipeline: Amplifying reference gene primers gave estimates of nucleated cell counts. TCRdb's table, derived via immunoSEQ multiplex PCR, lists solely in-frame clones and lacks some. From that table come the V and J calls and clone size; the DNA was used to work out D and trimming. The profile shows a few hundred thousand clones, roughly 90% of them singletons.

The specimen sequenced was peripheral blood. This clonotype originated in a woman in her forties or fifties who had recovered from COVID-19. The chain links TRBV29-1 to TRBJ1-1, with TRBD1 identical over 7 bases. CDR3 sequence (DNA): TGCAGCGAAGGACAGGTGAACACTGAAGCTTTCTTT. Protein sequence: CSEGQVNTEAFF.